The entry below gives a single TCR beta chain sequence along with its context. Libraries were prepared by immunoSEQ multiplex PCR; TCRdb keeps only in-frame clonotypes and omits some of them. The sample records 50,000 or so clones, about 91% being singletons. The data are from a study of T cell changes during pregnancy in multiple sclerosis. The CDR3 has 14 residues. From germline, CDR1 is SGHNT and CDR2 YYREEE (reference sequence). Trimming cost V 6 bases and J 5 bases, with 15 bases left between them. The sequence was obtained from a female donor with multiple sclerosis, enrolled in a pregnancy study. The specimen was peripheral blood, collected in the third trimester of pregnancy. This chain joins TRBV5-4 and TRBJ2-1, with a tentative D call TRBD1 (7 bases). The CDR3 sequence is CASTRGGTDNEQFF. In DNA, the CDR3 is TGTGCCAGCACCCGCGGCGGGACAGACAATGAGCAGTTCTTC.